Below are 9 T cell receptor beta chains sequenced from a single sample in a study of blood T cell repertoires in COVID-19. TCRdb keeps only in-frame clones here, not all; method: immunoSEQ multiplex PCR. This sample has under 80,000 clones, with approximately 80% found just once. Sequencing was done on a sample of peripheral blood. Receptors originate from a human donor in a cohort sampled during active COVID-19.

This chain links TRBV28 with TRBJ2-5; TRBD1 matches 10 bases. Germline trimming cut 10 bases from V and 5 bases from J; bases unmatched to any gene: 13. The CDR3 loop spans 15 amino acids. The germline CDR1 and CDR2 sequences are MDHEN and SYDVKM. CDR3 nucleotides: TGTGCCACCCGAACCCGACAGGGGGCTGGGGAGACCCAGTACTTC. This translates into CATRTRQGAGETQYF.

The rearrangement links TRBV4-1 to TRBJ2-1; TRBD1 matches 8 bases. V was pared by 1 base and J by 8 bases, with 7 bases of the junction left unmatched. Germline CDR1 reads MGHRA; CDR2 reads YSYEKL. The CDR3 is made up of 15 amino acids. CDR3 in DNA: TGCGCCAGCAGCCAAGGGACAGGGTTTCCGGATGAGCAGTTCTTC. Translated: CASSQGTGFPDEQFF.

The chain couples TRBV9 to TRBJ2-3, with 14 nucleotides matching TRBD2. This CDR3 has 16 residues. CDR1 and CDR2 (germline): SGDLS, YYNGEE. With 4 bases clipped from V and 3 bases from J, the junction kept 4 bases outside the gene matches. For the CDR3, the DNA is TGTGCCAGCAGCCCCCGGACTAGCGGGAGGACAGATACGCAGTATTTT. As protein: CASSPRTSGRTDTQYF.

In this sample, this clone turned up a few times. The V call is TRBV19, the J call TRBJ1-1; TRBD1 matches at 11 bases. The CDR3 runs to 15 residues. Looked up from germline, CDR1 is LNHDA and CDR2 is SQIVND (reference sequence). V lost 4 bases to trimming and J lost 4 bases; unmatched junction nucleotides: 5. CDR3 sequence (DNA): TGTGCCAGTAGTACAGGGACAGGGGGTCGCACTGAAGCTTTCTTT. Translated: CASSTGTGGRTEAFF.

The genes are TRBV6-5 and TRBJ1-1; D gene ambiguous. This CDR3 has 15 amino acids. V lost 6 bases to trimming and J lost 6 bases, with 20 bases between them. Germline assignment: CDR1 MNHEY and CDR2 SVGAGI. The CDR3 reads CASRREGGRIAEAFF. The CDR3 nucleotides are TGTGCCAGCAGGAGAGAAGGAGGGAGGATCGCTGAAGCTTTCTTT.

The CDR3 sequence is CASSPGGAADTQYF. The CDR3 DNA follows: TGTGCCAGCAGCCCCGGGGGGGCCGCAGATACGCAGTATTTT. The V gene is TRBV11-2, the J gene TRBJ2-3; TRBD2 matches 8 bases. This CDR3 region has 14 residues. Looked up from germline, CDR1 is SGHAT and CDR2 is FQNNGV. The V and J ends lost 5 bases and 4 bases, in that order; junction bases with no gene match: 5.

Worth noting for this clone: Within the sample, other DNA sequences also encode this same CDR3. The chain has TRBV19 and TRBJ2-7; TRBD1 aligns across 8 bases. V gave up 4 bases and J gave up 3 bases; unmatched junction bases: 5. Germline V gene data show CDR1 as LNHDA and CDR2 as SQIVND (reference sequence). The CDR3 extends over 14 amino acids. Written as DNA, the CDR3 is TGTGCCAGTAGTAGAGGACAGGGAGTCTACGAGCAGTACTTC. It specifies CASSRGQGVYEQYF.

The V and J genes are TRBV6-5 and TRBJ2-5; perhaps TRBD1 as D (6 bases). This CDR3 contains 14 residues. V lost 2 bases and J 2 bases, leaving 9 bases between the germline ends. Per germline, CDR1 MNHEY and CDR2 SVGAGI. The CDR3 DNA is TGTGCCAGCAGTTACGGACAGCGTCAAGAGACCCAGTACTTC. Translating gives CASSYGQRQETQYF.

The chain links TRBV4-1 to TRBJ2-1; weak D call: TRBD1 (6 bases). V dropped 1 base and J dropped 2 bases, with 15 bases sitting between them. The germline V gene has CDR1 MGHRA and CDR2 YSYEKL. CDR3 length equals 17 residues. The CDR3 sequence: CASSQANGQTAYNEQFF. The CDR3, as DNA: TGCGCCAGCAGCCAAGCCAACGGACAGACCGCCTACAATGAGCAGTTCTTC.